The entry below gives a single T cell receptor (beta chain) sequence along with its context. Its antigen is not known. Sequencing used immunoSEQ multiplex PCR; TCRdb keeps in-frame clones, though not all of them. The sample has around 29,000 clones, 93% seen once. This sample stems from a study of T cell responses to AZD1222 COVID-19 vaccine. Findings and caveats of the study: It should be noted that donors were predominantly white British and more often female, and clonal diversity was possibly underestimated. CD4 TCRs covered the whole spike, strongest at regions 160-218 and 743-854.

CDR1 is SGHVS and CDR2 is FQNEAQ in the germline V gene. V shed 3 bases and J shed 10 bases, with 15 bases lying between them. CDR3 length: 13 amino acids. The TCR comes from an adult in good health. Source: peripheral blood, taken on day 0 of AZD1222 vaccination. The rearrangement uses TRBV7-8 and TRBJ1-1; no definite D call. DNA for the CDR3: TGTGCCAGCAGCTTTAATCTTCTGGATACAGCTTTCTTT. Its protein is CASSFNLLDTAFF.